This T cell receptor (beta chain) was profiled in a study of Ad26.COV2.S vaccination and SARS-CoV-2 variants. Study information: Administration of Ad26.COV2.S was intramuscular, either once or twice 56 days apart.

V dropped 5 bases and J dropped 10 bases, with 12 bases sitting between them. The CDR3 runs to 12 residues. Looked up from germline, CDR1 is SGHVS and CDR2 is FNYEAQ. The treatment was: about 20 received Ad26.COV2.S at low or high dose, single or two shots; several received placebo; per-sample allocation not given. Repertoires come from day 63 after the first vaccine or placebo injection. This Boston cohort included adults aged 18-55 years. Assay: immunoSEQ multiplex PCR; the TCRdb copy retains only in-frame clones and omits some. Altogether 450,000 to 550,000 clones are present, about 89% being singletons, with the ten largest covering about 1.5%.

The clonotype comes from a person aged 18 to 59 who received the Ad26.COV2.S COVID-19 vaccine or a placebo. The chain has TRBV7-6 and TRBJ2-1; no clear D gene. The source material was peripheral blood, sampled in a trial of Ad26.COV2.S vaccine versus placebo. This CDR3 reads CASSRSLAEQFF. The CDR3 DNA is TGTGCCAGCAGCCGCTCCCTGGCGGAGCAGTTCTTC.